The 25 T cell receptor beta chains below come from one sample, sequenced in a study of tumor-infiltrating lymphocytes in primary liver carcinoma. In addition to blood RNA drawn from unsorted whole blood, germline DNA was extracted. From approximately 0.5 ug of total RNA, TCR beta-specific cDNA was reverse-transcribed using a constant-region primer. Construction of TCR beta libraries relied on three successive nested multiplex PCR rounds employing slightly modified ARM-PCR. PCR rounds one and two used TRBV1-TRBV30 forward primers with a C-beta reverse primer for around 9 cycles each. Each CDR3 protein gets one entry after TCRdb re-called the multiplex PCR reads with MiXCR. This sample has 300,000 to 350,000 distinct CDR3 sequences, with approximately 65% found just once. Sequenced material: peripheral blood. The receptors here all came from a man aged 40-50 years with primary liver carcinoma and hepatitis B virus infection.

Notes on this clonotype: A much larger clone lies one base from this, so it may be a read error. The chain links TRBV6-5 to TRBJ2-7; the match to TRBD1 covers 9 bases. J lost 8 bases, V lost 1 base, and 12 bases had no gene match. This CDR3 has 16 amino acids. The germline CDR1 and CDR2 sequences are MNHEY and SVGAGI. In nucleotides, the CDR3 is TGTGCCAGCAGTTACTATCTGGGACAGGGATATTACAAGCAGTACTTC. Translating gives CASSYYLGQGYYKQYF.

This chain joins TRBV5-1 and TRBJ1-1; D is unresolved. This CDR3 region has 15 residues. Germline CDR1 is SGHRS and CDR2 is YFSETQ. The V gene lost 3 bases and the J gene lost 4 bases, with 16 bases spanning the gap. CDR3 in amino acids: CASSSEPTGTTEAFF. CDR3 sequence (DNA): TGCGCCAGCAGCTCAGAACCGACCGGCACCACTGAAGCTTTCTTT.

Comment on this clonotype: Possible read error: a much larger clone is one base away. This chain connects TRBV6-5 to TRBJ2-3; D tentatively reads TRBD1 or TRBD2 (5 bases each). This CDR3 contains 15 residues. Germline CDR1 reads MNHEY; CDR2 reads SVGAGI. Written as DNA, the CDR3 is TGTGCCAGCAGTTATGGGGGTCCGTTCACAGATACGCGGTATTTT. Its translation: CASSYGGPFTDTRYF.

The J gene is TRBJ1-1, the V gene TRBV28, with a possible D match to TRBD1 (5 bases). The CDR3 runs 13 residues. Trimming left V 2 bases short and J 7 bases short, with 11 bases between. In germline, CDR1 is MDHEN, CDR2 SYDVKM. This CDR3 reads CASSLGGGFEAFF. CDR3 sequence (DNA): TGTGCCAGCAGTTTAGGGGGGGGTTTTGAAGCTTTCTTT.

The chain carries TRBV28 and TRBJ2-7, with 15 bases aligning to TRBD2. The CDR3 covers 18 residues. The V and J ends lost 10 bases and 5 bases, in that order; junction bases with no gene match: 18. Germline CDR1 MDHEN, CDR2 SYDVKM. CDR3 amino acids: CANSSGLAGGPTRHEQYF. For the CDR3, the DNA is TGTGCCAACAGCTCGGGACTAGCGGGAGGCCCTACCAGACACGAGCAGTACTTC.

Details on this clonotype: A read error may produce the germline difference seen at one junction end. This chain uses TRBV11-2 with TRBJ2-2, with 8 bases lining up with TRBD1. The CDR3 totals 15 residues. Germline lookup yields CDR1 SGHAT and CDR2 FQNNGV. The CDR3 loop is CASSVTGQGGGEPLF. In DNA, the CDR3 is TGTGCCAGCAGCGTAACCGGACAGGGCGGCGGGGAGCCGTTGTTT.

This rearrangement joins TRBV19 to TRBJ2-1; D is unresolved. The germline V gene has CDR1 LNHDA and CDR2 SQIVND (reference sequence). This CDR3 comprises 12 residues. The germline V and J ends were trimmed by 5 bases and 4 bases, with 6 bases remaining between them. The chain's CDR3 is CASSFTYNEQFF. The CDR3 bases are TGTGCCAGTAGTTTCACATACAATGAGCAGTTCTTC.

This clonotype was observed a few times. The gene calls are TRBV5-1 and TRBJ1-1, with a possible D match to TRBD1 (5 bases). Deletions cut 3 bases from V and 2 bases from J, with 14 bases between. The germline V gene has CDR1 SGHRS and CDR2 YFSETQ. This CDR3 is 15 amino acids long. This CDR3 reads CASSSPTGPNTEAFF. The CDR3, as DNA: TGCGCCAGCAGCTCGCCGACGGGACCTAACACTGAAGCTTTCTTT.

On this clonotype: A junction end diverges from the germline sequence, so it may reflect a read error. V usage is TRBV5-4 and J usage is TRBJ2-2; D might be TRBD1 or TRBD2, each matching 5 bases. The CDR3 sequence is 17 residues long. In germline, CDR1 is SGHNT, CDR2 YYREEE (reference sequence). The CDR3: CASSFTPGPANTRELFF. As DNA, the CDR3 is TGTGCCAGCAGCTTCACTCCGGGACCTGCGAACACCAGGGAGCTGTTTTTT. Combining the CDR3 with reference TRBV5-4 and TRBJ2-2 gives the whole variable domain ETGVTQSPTHLIKTRGQQVTLRCSSQSGHNTVSWYQQALGQGPQFIFQYYREEENGRGNFPPRFSGLQFPNYSSELNVNALELDDSALYLCASSFTPGPANTRELFFGEGSRLTVL.

V is TRBV5-1 and J is TRBJ1-2; 9 nucleotides match TRBD1. This CDR3 comprises 18 residues. The V segment lost 0 bases and the J segment 3 bases; nucleotides outside the gene matches: 12. Per germline, CDR1 SGHRS and CDR2 YFSETQ. CDR3 in DNA: TGCGCCAGCAGCTTGGACGGCGGAACAGGGGGCGCAGACTATGGCTACACCTTC. As protein: CASSLDGGTGGADYGYTF.

As to this clonotype: Since a much larger clone is just one base distant, this may be a read error. This chain links TRBV10-3 with TRBJ2-1; 11 bases are a match to TRBD2. CDR3 length: 15 amino acids. From germline, CDR1 is ENHRY and CDR2 SYGVKD. The V and J ends lost 7 bases and 9 bases, in that order; junction bases with no gene match: 11. The CDR3 region is CAIMSSGGEEGEQFF. In DNA, the CDR3 is TGTGCCATCATGAGTAGCGGGGGGGAAGAGGGTGAGCAGTTCTTC.

Concerning this clonotype: One end of the junction varies from germline; a read error may be responsible. CDR3 sequence: CARSYSGGVEETQYF. DNA of the CDR3: TGTGCCAGAAGTTACTCTGGGGGGGTAGAAGAGACCCAGTACTTC. This chain uses TRBV6-5 with TRBJ2-5; TRBD2 agrees at 7 bases. The CDR3 extends over 15 amino acids. From germline, CDR1 is MNHEY and CDR2 SVGAGI.

This clonotype was counted at least ten times. The V call is TRBV11-1, the J call TRBJ1-1; D ambiguous. Germline V lookup: CDR1 SGHAT, CDR2 FQDESV (reference sequence). The V end was cut by 2 bases, the J end by 8 bases, with 12 bases between. The CDR3 sequence is 13 residues long. This chain's CDR3 is CASSLNGHSEAFF. Written as DNA, the CDR3 is TGTGCCAGCAGCTTAAACGGTCATTCCGAAGCTTTCTTT. The full variable domain, rest sourced from reference TRBV11-1 and TRBJ1-1, is EAEVAQSPRYKITEKSQAVAFWCDPISGHATLYWYRQILGQGPELLVQFQDESVVDDSQLPKDRFSAERLKGVDSTLKIQPAELGDSAMYLCASSLNGHSEAFFGQGTRLTVV.

As regards this clonotype: Being one base from a much bigger clone, this may be a read error. V and J are TRBV6-5 and TRBJ2-3; D is ambiguous. V gave up 0 bases and J gave up 7 bases, with 8 bases separating them. CDR3 length equals 13 residues. Germline CDR1 is MNHEY and CDR2 is SVGAGI. The CDR3 DNA sequence: TGTGCCAGCAGTTACTCATGGTCATATACGCAGTATTTT. As protein: CASSYSWSYTQYF.

Regarding this clonotype: A read error may be the cause here, since a much bigger clone is one base away. The CDR3 protein is CASRYAAGTTEAFF. CDR3 sequence (DNA): TGTGCCAGCAGATATGCGGCAGGGACCACTGAAGCTTTCTTT. The genes are TRBV6-5 and TRBJ1-1, with a possible D match to TRBD1 (5 bases). V lost 6 bases, J lost 4 bases, and 15 bases lay in between. The CDR3 has 14 residues. CDR1 and CDR2 (germline): MNHEY, SVGAGI.

This clonotype was detected only once. The conserved closing phenylalanine or tryptophan is absent in this CDR3, likely reflecting a read error. The V call is TRBV11-2, the J call TRBJ2-7; D is ambiguous. The length of the CDR3 is 16 residues. V was clipped by 1 base and J by 3 bases, with 16 bases between them. The germline V gene has CDR1 SGHAT and CDR2 FQNNGV. The CDR3 nucleotides are TGTGCCAGCAGCTTAGCTGGAGCAGCCAAAAACTACGAGCAGTACATC. It specifies CASSLAGAAKNYEQYI.

The chain uses TRBV10-3 and TRBJ2-1; D remains unclear. CDR3 length: 15 residues. V gave up 2 bases and J gave up 12 bases, with 20 bases separating them. Germline V CDR1 and CDR2: ENHRY, SYGVKD. The CDR3 sequence: CAISEPTRGPVRQFF. In DNA form, the CDR3 reads TGTGCCATCAGTGAGCCGACTCGTGGGCCCGTGCGGCAGTTCTTC.

This clonotype was seen repeatedly, ten times or more. The chain employs TRBV6-6 and TRBJ1-2, with no clear D. Germline V gives CDR1 MNHNY, CDR2 SVGAGI (reference sequence). The CDR3 totals 14 residues. The germline V and J ends were trimmed by 5 bases and 6 bases, with 16 bases remaining between them. CDR3 sequence reads: CASSPYIDRDGYTF. DNA of the CDR3: TGTGCCAGCAGTCCCTACATTGACCGAGATGGCTACACCTTC.

Points on this clonotype: Without the conserved terminal phenylalanine or tryptophan, this CDR3 likely stems from a read error. This chain joins TRBV11-2 and TRBJ2-2, with D possibly TRBD1 on 5 matching bases. V lost 9 bases and J 1 base, leaving 9 bases between the germline ends. Germline lookup yields CDR1 SGHAT and CDR2 FQNNGV. This CDR3 has 13 residues. The CDR3 nucleotides are TGTGCCAGGAACACAGGGAACACCGGGGAGCTGTTTTAT. This gives the protein CARNTGNTGELFY.

This clonotype was seen ten or more times. The V call is TRBV6-5, the J call TRBJ1-2, with D hard to call. This CDR3 spans 12 amino acids. Trimming stripped 6 bases from V and 8 bases from J, with 13 bases between. Per germline, CDR1 MNHEY and CDR2 SVGAGI. Here the CDR3 DNA reads TGTGCCAGCAGGGTCGCGCTAGGGGGCTACACCTTC. Encoded protein: CASRVALGGYTF.

The genes are TRBV14 and TRBJ2-7; D possibly uses TRBD1 or TRBD2 (5 bases each). CDR1 and CDR2 (germline): SGHDN, FVKESK. Trimming removed 1 base at V and 2 bases at J, with 12 bases between. This CDR3 has 15 amino acids. As DNA, the CDR3 is TGTGCCAGCAGCCAAGGCACCGGGGCAGCCTACGAGCAGTACTTC. It yields the protein CASSQGTGAAYEQYF.

To note about this clonotype: Germline and junction disagree at one end, which may indicate a read error. The rearrangement uses TRBV11-2 and TRBJ2-1; D may match TRBD1 or TRBD2 (5 bases each). The CDR3 extends over 15 amino acids. CDR1 and CDR2 from the germline V gene are SGHAT and FQNNGV. CDR3 nucleotides: TGCGCCAACAGCATGATCGGGACCCGGTACAATGAGCAGTTCTTC. It yields the protein CANSMIGTRYNEQFF. The whole variable domain, remainder taken from reference TRBV11-2 and TRBJ2-1, is EAGVAQSPRYKIIEKRQSVAFWCNPISGHATLYWYQQILGQGPKLLIQFQNNGVVDDSQLPKDRFSAERLKGVDSTLKIQPAKLEDSAVYLCANSMIGTRYNEQFFGPGTRLTVL.

This chain joins TRBV5-1 and TRBJ2-7; D may be TRBD1 (7 bases). CDR1 SGHRS and CDR2 YFSETQ come from the germline V gene. Trimming stripped 4 bases from V and 3 bases from J, with 23 bases between. The CDR3 is made up of 17 amino acids. The CDR3 DNA sequence: TGCGCCAGCAGCCTATATTTCCGGGGCAGGGGGGACTACGAGCAGTACTTC. Translating gives CASSLYFRGRGDYEQYF.

This clonotype showed up many times. J is TRBJ1-1 and V is TRBV10-3, with no clear D. Germline V gene data show CDR1 as ENHRY and CDR2 as SYGVKD. CDR3 length: 13 amino acids. Between the trimmed V and J ends, which lost 6 bases and 1 base, there was a span of 9 bases. The CDR3 region is CAISALGNTEAFF. The CDR3 DNA is TGTGCCATCAGCGCCCTCGGGAACACTGAAGCTTTCTTT.

As to this clonotype: With a much larger clone just one base away, this may be a read error. The chain has TRBV11-2 and TRBJ2-5; tentatively, D is TRBD1 or TRBD2 (5 bases each). The germline CDR1 and CDR2 sequences are SGHAT and FQNNGV. CDR3 length: 15 amino acids. The chain's CDR3 is CASSLDSGVTGTLYF. The CDR3 nucleotides are TGTGCCAGCAGCTTAGATTCGGGCGTAACGGGGACCCTGTACTTC.